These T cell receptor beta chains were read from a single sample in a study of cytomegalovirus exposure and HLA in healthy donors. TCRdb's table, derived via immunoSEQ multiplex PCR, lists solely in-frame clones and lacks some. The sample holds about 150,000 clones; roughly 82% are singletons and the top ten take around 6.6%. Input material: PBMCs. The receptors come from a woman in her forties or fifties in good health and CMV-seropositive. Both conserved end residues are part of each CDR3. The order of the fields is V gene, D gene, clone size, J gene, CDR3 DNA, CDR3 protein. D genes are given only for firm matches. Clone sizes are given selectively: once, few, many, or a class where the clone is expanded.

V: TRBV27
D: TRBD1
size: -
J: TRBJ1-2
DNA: TGTGCCAGCAGCGCAAGGGACAGGCTATATGGCTACACCTTC
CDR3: CASSARDRLYGYTF

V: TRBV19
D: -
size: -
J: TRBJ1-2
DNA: TGTGCCAGTAGTCCCCAGGGGAAGGGGATGAACACCTTC
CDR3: CASSPQGKGMNTF

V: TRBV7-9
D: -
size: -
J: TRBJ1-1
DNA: TGTTCCAGCAGCTTATTAACAGGAATGAACACTGAAGCTTTCTTT
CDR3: CSSSLLTGMNTEAFF

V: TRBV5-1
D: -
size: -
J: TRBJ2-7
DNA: TGCGCCAGCAGCTTTCAGGGCCCCGTCGAGCAGTACTTC
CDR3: CASSFQGPVEQYF

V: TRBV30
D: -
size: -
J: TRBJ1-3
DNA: TGTGCCTGCGCAGGGTACCCTGGAAACACCATATATTTT
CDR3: CACAGYPGNTIYF

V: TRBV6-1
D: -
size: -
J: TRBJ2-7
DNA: TGTGCCAGCAGTGGATTGGGGGGTCAGATCTCCTACGAGCAGTACTTC
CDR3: CASSGLGGQISYEQYF

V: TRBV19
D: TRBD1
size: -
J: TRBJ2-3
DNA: TGTGCCAGTTGCGACAGGGGCTCAGATACGCAGTATTTT
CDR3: CASCDRGSDTQYF

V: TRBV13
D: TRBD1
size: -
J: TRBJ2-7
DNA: TGTGCCAGCACTCCGGGGGGGACAGGGGGGAACTACGAGCAGTACTTC
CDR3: CASTPGGTGGNYEQYF

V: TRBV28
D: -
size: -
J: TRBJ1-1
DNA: TGTGCCAGTTTGACAGTGAACACTGAAGCTTTCTTT
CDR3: CASLTVNTEAFF

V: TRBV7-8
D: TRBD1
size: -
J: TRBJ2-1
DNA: TGTGCCAGCAGCTTTCGGGACAGCTACAATGAGCAGTTCTTC
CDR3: CASSFRDSYNEQFF

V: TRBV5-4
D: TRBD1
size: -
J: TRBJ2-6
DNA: TGTGCCAGCAGCCCCGGACAGGGGATCGCTGGGGCCAACGTCCTGACTTTC
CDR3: CASSPGQGIAGANVLTF

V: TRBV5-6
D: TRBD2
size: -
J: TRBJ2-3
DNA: TGTGCCAGCAGCTATCCTAGCGGGGGGCTCGCAGATACGCAGTATTTT
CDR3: CASSYPSGGLADTQYF

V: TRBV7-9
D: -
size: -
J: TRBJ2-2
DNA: TGTTCCAGCAGCTCATCCACCGGGGAGCTGTTTTTT
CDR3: CSSSSSTGELFF

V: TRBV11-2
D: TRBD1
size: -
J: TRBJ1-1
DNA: TGTGCCAGCAGGAGGGGGCGCGGGACCGAAGCTTTCTTT
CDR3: CASRRGRGTEAFF

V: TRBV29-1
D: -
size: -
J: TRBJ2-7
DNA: TGCAGCGTTGACGTGTTAGGGGGGGACGCCTCCTACGAGCAGTACTTC
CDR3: CSVDVLGGDASYEQYF

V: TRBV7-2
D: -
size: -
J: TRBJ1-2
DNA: TGTGCCAGCAGCTTACGTTCAGGGCTCCCACTCCCCTCCTATGGCTACACCTTC
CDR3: CASSLRSGLPLPSYGYTF

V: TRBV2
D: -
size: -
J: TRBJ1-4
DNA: TGTGCCAGCAGTGTCAGGACGGGAAATGAAAAACTGTTTTTT
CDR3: CASSVRTGNEKLFF

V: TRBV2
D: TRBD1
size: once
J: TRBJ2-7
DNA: TGTGCCAGCAGTCCCTCCGGGACAGGGGAGCAGTACTTC
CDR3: CASSPSGTGEQYF

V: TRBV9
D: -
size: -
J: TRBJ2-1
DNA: TGTGCCAGCAGCGTATCCGGGGGTTCGTACAATGAGCAGTTCTTC
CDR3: CASSVSGGSYNEQFF

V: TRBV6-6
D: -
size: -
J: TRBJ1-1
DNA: TGTGCCAGCAGGAACACAGAAAACACTGAAGCTTTCTTT
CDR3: CASRNTENTEAFF